The 20 T cell receptor beta chains given below trace back to one sample, sequenced in a study of PD-1 blockade in mismatch repair-deficient tumors. Data came from immunoSEQ multiplex PCR; TCRdb stores just in-frame clones and leaves some out. Of just under 80,000 clones listed, about 82% are singletons. Here the sequenced sample was peripheral blood, taken 44 weeks after starting pembrolizumab. The receptors shown here come from an adult with mismatch repair-deficient cancer.

The chain links TRBV5-6 to TRBJ2-2; 8 bases fit TRBD2. Germline CDR1 and CDR2: SGHDT and YYEEEE. V lost 0 bases and J lost 6; bases outside the gene matches: 4. The CDR3 is made up of 15 amino acids. The CDR3 here is CASSLAPGGPGELFF. The DNA of the CDR3 is TGTGCCAGCAGCTTGGCCCCGGGGGGGCCCGGGGAGCTGTTTTTT.

V gene TRBV7-9 combines with J gene TRBJ1-2; perhaps TRBD1 as D (6 bases). V lost 5 bases to trimming and J lost 4 bases, with 14 bases between them. The CDR3 is 14 residues long. CDR1 is SEHNR and CDR2 is FQNEAQ in the germline V gene (reference sequence). CDR3 sequence reads: CASSQRGGLYGYTF. DNA for the CDR3: TGTGCCAGCAGCCAAAGGGGGGGGCTCTATGGCTACACCTTC.

The chain links TRBV5-1 to TRBJ2-6; no clear D. The CDR3 covers 16 residues. The V gene's germline CDR1 is SGHRS and CDR2 YFSETQ. V dropped 3 bases and J dropped 0 bases, with 10 bases sitting between them. For the CDR3, the DNA is TGCGCCAGCAGCTGGACGACGACCTCTGGGGCCAACGTCCTGACTTTC. It encodes CASSWTTTSGANVLTF.

The chain employs TRBV5-4 and TRBJ2-7, with D possibly matching TRBD1 (6 bases). Germline V gene lookup returns CDR1 SGHNT and CDR2 YYREEE (reference sequence). This CDR3 region has 16 residues. V gave up 3 bases and J gave up 0 bases, with 16 bases separating them. The CDR3 protein is CASSSKRPGASYEQYF. CDR3 coding DNA: TGTGCCAGCAGCTCCAAGAGACCAGGGGCCTCCTACGAGCAGTACTTC. The full variable domain, in which reference TRBV5-4 and TRBJ2-7 provide the parts outside the CDR3, is ETGVTQSPTHLIKTRGQQVTLRCSSQSGHNTVSWYQQALGQGPQFIFQYYREEENGRGNFPPRFSGLQFPNYSSELNVNALELDDSALYLCASSSKRPGASYEQYFGPGTRLTVT.

The chain joins TRBV6-5 to TRBJ1-2; possible D gene TRBD1, 6 bases. Germline-derived CDR1 and CDR2 are MNHEY and SVGAGI. V was trimmed by 5 bases and J by 4 bases, leaving 14 bases between them. This CDR3 comprises 14 residues. The CDR3 reads CASSLSGAGYGYTF. Here the CDR3 DNA reads TGTGCCAGCAGTCTATCGGGGGCAGGCTATGGCTACACCTTC.

This clone has more than one count but fewer than ten. The V gene is TRBV6-1, the J gene TRBJ2-7; 7 nucleotides align to TRBD1. This CDR3 is 16 amino acids long. The V gene end was trimmed by 4 bases and the J gene end by 4 bases; junction bases not matched to a gene: 13. Germline loops: CDR1 MNHNS, CDR2 SASEGT. The CDR3 loop reads CASSGGQPQSGYEQYF. CDR3 nucleotide sequence: TGTGCCAGCAGTGGGGGACAGCCCCAGTCAGGATACGAGCAGTACTTC.

J is TRBJ1-5 and V is TRBV6-5, with 11 bases identical to TRBD1. J gave up 8 bases and V 7 bases, and 7 bases lay outside the gene matches. CDR3 length: 14 residues. Germline CDR1 is MNHEY and CDR2 is SVGAGI. The CDR3 loop is CASTHGQGAKPQHF. The CDR3 nucleotides are TGTGCCAGCACACACGGACAGGGGGCGAAGCCCCAGCATTTT.

The chain combines TRBV5-1 with TRBJ1-2; D gene ambiguous. The germline gives CDR1 SGHRS, CDR2 YFSETQ. Trimming shortened V by 0 bases and J by 5 bases, and 17 bases separated the two germline ends. The CDR3 has 16 residues. CDR3 protein: CASSLDPTSALYGYTF. The CDR3, as DNA: TGCGCCAGCAGCTTGGATCCAACAAGCGCCCTGTATGGCTACACCTTC. The full variable domain, with the rest looked up from reference TRBV5-1 and TRBJ1-2, is KAGVTQTPRYLIKTRGQQVTLSCSPISGHRSVSWYQQTPGQGLQFLFEYFSETQRNKGNFPGRFSGRQFSNSRSEMNVSTLELGDSALYLCASSLDPTSALYGYTFGSGTRLTVV.

A few counts support this clone. The J gene is TRBJ1-5, the V gene TRBV6-5, with D possibly being TRBD1 (6 bases). This CDR3 has 14 amino acids. The germline V and J ends were trimmed by 6 bases and 1 base, with 10 bases remaining between them. The germline V gene encodes CDR1 MNHEY and CDR2 SVGAGI. The CDR3 sequence: CASSSDRSNQPQHF. CDR3 in DNA: TGTGCCAGCAGCTCAGACAGGAGCAATCAGCCCCAGCATTTT.

This chain links TRBV30 with TRBJ2-7; 8 positions match TRBD1. Germline V gives CDR1 GTSNPN, CDR2 SVGIG (reference sequence). CDR3 length equals 12 residues. Losses at the gene ends were 5 bases for V and 4 bases for J; bases not matched to a gene: 4. In nucleotides, the CDR3 is TGTGCCTGGGGACAGGGATCGTACGAGCAGTACTTC. Encoded protein: CAWGQGSYEQYF.

Here the CDR3 DNA reads TGCGCCAGCAGCCAACCCGGACAGAGATCCTACGAGCAGTACTTC. As protein: CASSQPGQRSYEQYF. The rearrangement joins TRBV4-1 to TRBJ2-7; a weak D match, TRBD1 (6 bases). Trimming pared 2 bases from V and 1 base from J, leaving 12 bases between. Germline-derived CDR1 and CDR2 are MGHRA and YSYEKL. CDR3 length: 15 amino acids.

This sequence joins TRBV6-4 and TRBJ2-2; tentative D call: TRBD1 (5 bases). CDR1 is MRHNA, CDR2 SNTAGT, per germline. The CDR3 contains 15 residues. V was shortened by 7 bases and J by 6 bases, with 18 bases between the two germline ends. As DNA, the CDR3 is TGTGCCAGCAAGGGGAAAACCGCCTACTCCGGGGAGCTGTTTTTT. It specifies CASKGKTAYSGELFF.

The chain combines TRBV29-1 with TRBJ2-5; the D gene is possibly TRBD2 (5 bases). The CDR3 is 15 amino acids. Per the germline V gene, CDR1 is SQVTM and CDR2 is ANQGSEA. V was pared by 3 bases and J by 2 bases, with 16 bases between. In nucleotides, the CDR3 is TGCAGCGTTGAGGACGGGAACCCCAATCAAGAGACCCAGTACTTC. Protein sequence: CSVEDGNPNQETQYF.

This clone was seen just once. The chain employs TRBV5-1 and TRBJ2-1, with D tentatively TRBD1 (6 bases). This CDR3 spans 15 amino acids. V dropped 3 bases and J dropped 4 bases, with 14 bases sitting between them. Germline CDR1 SGHRS, CDR2 YFSETQ. The chain's CDR3 is CASSSQGRGYNEQFF. The CDR3 coding sequence is TGCGCCAGCAGCTCACAGGGACGGGGATACAATGAGCAGTTCTTC. Supplemented by reference TRBV5-1 and TRBJ2-1, the full variable domain reads KAGVTQTPRYLIKTRGQQVTLSCSPISGHRSVSWYQQTPGQGLQFLFEYFSETQRNKGNFPGRFSGRQFSNSRSEMNVSTLELGDSALYLCASSSQGRGYNEQFFGPGTRLTVL.

This chain joins TRBV5-6 and TRBJ1-1, with D unresolved. Trimming removed 4 bases at V and 3 bases at J, with 16 bases between. Germline lookup yields CDR1 SGHDT and CDR2 YYEEEE. The CDR3 is 15 residues long. CDR3 in DNA: TGTGCCAGCAGCCCGGAGACCGGTATAGACACTGAAGCTTTCTTT. Translated, it gives CASSPETGIDTEAFF. The complete variable domain, with remaining parts taken from reference TRBV5-6 and TRBJ1-1, reads DAGVTQSPTHLIKTRGQQVTLRCSPKSGHDTVSWYQQALGQGPQFIFQYYEEEERQRGNFPDRFSGHQFPNYSSELNVNALLLGDSALYLCASSPETGIDTEAFFGQGTRLTVV.

V usage is TRBV7-8 and J usage is TRBJ1-5; D is perhaps TRBD1 (6 bases). V lost 7 bases and J lost 5, with 18 bases in between. The CDR3 runs 15 residues. The germline V gene has CDR1 SGHVS and CDR2 FQNEAQ. In DNA, the CDR3 is TGTGCCAGCACCGTTCGTGTGGACAGACATCAGCCCCAGCATTTT. It translates to CASTVRVDRHQPQHF.

This clone was seen once. The chain uses TRBV10-3 and TRBJ2-5; D possibly corresponds to TRBD1 (6 bases). This CDR3 spans 13 amino acids. V was shortened by 6 bases and J by 3 bases, with 11 bases between the two germline ends. Germline V CDR1 and CDR2: ENHRY, SYGVKD. CDR3 amino acids: CAIRAAGEETQYF. The CDR3 DNA is TGTGCCATCAGAGCGGCAGGGGAAGAGACCCAGTACTTC.

The chain is built from TRBV10-1 and TRBJ2-1; 11 nucleotides agree with TRBD2. CDR1 is WNHNN, CDR2 SYGVQD, per germline (reference sequence). The J segment lost 10 bases and the V segment lost 3 bases, leaving 8 bases of the junction unmatched. CDR3 length: 15 amino acids. The CDR3 loop is CASSDPSGRINEQFF. In DNA, the CDR3 is TGCGCCAGCAGTGATCCTAGCGGGAGGATCAACGAGCAGTTCTTC.

This chain joins TRBV5-4 and TRBJ2-1; D possibly corresponds to TRBD2 (6 bases). CDR1 and CDR2 (germline): SGHNT, YYREEE (reference sequence). The V and J ends lost 0 bases and 2 bases respectively, with 9 bases between them. CDR3 length: 15 amino acids. The CDR3 loop is CASSLGGRTYNEQFF. The DNA for the CDR3 is TGTGCCAGCAGCTTGGGGGGGAGGACCTACAATGAGCAGTTCTTC.

This clone is a singleton in its sample. This chain links TRBV9 with TRBJ2-5; maybe TRBD2 (6 bases). V shed 0 bases and J shed 5 bases, with 14 bases lying between them. The V gene's germline CDR1 is SGDLS and CDR2 YYNGEE. The CDR3 consists of 15 residues. The CDR3 sequence: CASSVAPGVGETQYF. The CDR3 DNA follows: TGTGCCAGCAGCGTAGCCCCGGGGGTCGGGGAGACCCAGTACTTC.